These T cell receptor beta chains were read from a single sample in a study of regulatory T cells in long-lasting Graves disease. TCRdb re-derived calls from the multiplex PCR reads in MiXCR, one entry per CDR3 protein. This table has roughly 400,000 distinct CDR3 sequences, approximately 16% appearing once. The sample was also linked to a second study, of T cells in Graves' hyperthyroidism and ophthalmopathy.

The material was peripheral blood mononuclear cells (PBMCs), obtained at new diagnosis, from a patient treated with antithyroid drugs. The receptors derive from a woman aged 40-49 years with Graves disease. Each CDR3 is given with its conserved first and last residue. The order of the fields is V gene, J gene, CDR3 length, clone size, D gene, CDR3 protein, CDR3 DNA. A D gene is named only where the DNA matches it firmly. Expanded clones get a size class; other rows say once, few or many, or leave the size out.

V gene: TRBV27
J gene: TRBJ2-7
CDR3 length: 13
clone size: NA
D gene: NA
CDR3 protein: CASSLRRNYEQYF
CDR3 DNA: TGTGCCAGCAGTTTAAGACGGAACTACGAGCAGTACTTC

V gene: TRBV9
J gene: TRBJ2-3
CDR3 length: 18
clone size: many
D gene: NA
CDR3 protein: CASSAPTGSGSSTDTQYF
CDR3 DNA: TGTGCCAGCAGCGCACCAACGGGGAGCGGGTCTAGCACAGATACGCAGTATTTT

V gene: TRBV7-6
J gene: TRBJ2-5
CDR3 length: 17
clone size: NA
D gene: TRBD1
CDR3 protein: CASSLARGQGGVETQYF
CDR3 DNA: TGTGCCAGCAGCTTAGCGAGGGGACAGGGGGGAGTGGAGACCCAGTACTTC

V gene: TRBV19
J gene: TRBJ1-4
CDR3 length: 15
clone size: few
D gene: TRBD1
CDR3 protein: CASSSQGASNEKLFF
CDR3 DNA: TGTGCCAGTAGTTCCCAGGGGGCATCTAATGAAAAACTGTTTTTT

V gene: TRBV6-1
J gene: TRBJ2-1
CDR3 length: 16
clone size: many
D gene: NA
CDR3 protein: CASYSAGPISYNEQFF
CDR3 DNA: TGTGCCAGCTACTCCGCGGGGCCTATATCCTACAATGAGCAGTTCTTC

V gene: TRBV19
J gene: TRBJ2-1
CDR3 length: 19
clone size: few
D gene: TRBD2
CDR3 protein: CASSPGLAGVISSYNEQFF
CDR3 DNA: TGTGCCAGTAGTCCCGGACTAGCGGGCGTCATAAGCTCCTACAATGAGCAGTTCTTC

V gene: TRBV11-3
J gene: TRBJ2-1
CDR3 length: 16
clone size: many
D gene: TRBD2
CDR3 protein: CASSLVTSGPYNEQFF
CDR3 DNA: TGTGCCAGCAGCTTAGTCACTAGCGGGCCTTACAATGAGCAGTTCTTC

V gene: TRBV19
J gene: TRBJ2-1
CDR3 length: 14
clone size: many
D gene: NA
CDR3 protein: CASGRLQSYNEQFF
CDR3 DNA: TGTGCCAGTGGCCGACTGCAATCCTACAATGAGCAGTTCTTC

V gene: TRBV2
J gene: TRBJ1-1
CDR3 length: 14
clone size: few
D gene: NA
CDR3 protein: CASSQQGTDTEAFF
CDR3 DNA: TGTGCCAGCAGTCAACAAGGAACGGACACTGAAGCTTTCTTT

V gene: TRBV6-2/TRBV6-3
J gene: TRBJ1-2
CDR3 length: 18
clone size: once
D gene: NA
CDR3 protein: CASSYSKSAGRGGTGYTF
CDR3 DNA: TGTGCCAGCAGTTACTCGAAGTCAGCTGGCCGCGGGGGGACTGGCTACACCTTC

V gene: TRBV27
J gene: TRBJ1-1
CDR3 length: 11
clone size: few
D gene: NA
CDR3 protein: CASRRDTEAFF
CDR3 DNA: TGTGCCAGCAGAAGGGACACTGAAGCTTTCTTT

V gene: TRBV28
J gene: TRBJ2-5
CDR3 length: 14
clone size: many
D gene: TRBD1
CDR3 protein: CASRWTGGQETQYF
CDR3 DNA: TGTGCCAGCAGGTGGACAGGGGGGCAAGAGACCCAGTACTTC

V gene: TRBV19
J gene: TRBJ1-2
CDR3 length: 13
clone size: many
D gene: NA
CDR3 protein: CASRVDTYYGYTF
CDR3 DNA: TGTGCCAGTAGAGTGGACACCTACTATGGCTACACCTTC

V gene: TRBV12-5
J gene: TRBJ2-3
CDR3 length: 16
clone size: NA
D gene: TRBD2
CDR3 protein: CASGPGTSGLGDTQYF
CDR3 DNA: TGTGCTAGTGGCCCCGGGACTAGCGGGCTGGGAGATACGCAGTATTTT

V gene: TRBV15
J gene: TRBJ1-2
CDR3 length: 15
clone size: NA
D gene: TRBD1
CDR3 protein: CATSRSRTGGDGYTF
CDR3 DNA: TGTGCCACCAGCAGAAGTCGGACAGGGGGCGATGGCTACACCTTC

V gene: TRBV3-1
J gene: TRBJ2-1
CDR3 length: 16
clone size: few
D gene: TRBD2
CDR3 protein: CASSQGAGSSYNEQFF
CDR3 DNA: TGTGCCAGCAGCCAAGGAGCGGGGAGCTCCTACAATGAGCAGTTCTTC

V gene: TRBV13
J gene: TRBJ1-4
CDR3 length: 14
clone size: NA
D gene: NA
CDR3 protein: CASSLRGAREKLFF
CDR3 DNA: TGTGCCAGCAGCTTGCGGGGGGCGCGTGAAAAACTGTTTTTT

V gene: TRBV20-1
J gene: TRBJ2-3
CDR3 length: 13
clone size: NA
D gene: NA
CDR3 protein: CSASAAPADTQYF
CDR3 DNA: TGCAGTGCTAGTGCGGCGCCGGCAGATACGCAGTATTTT

V gene: TRBV7-8
J gene: TRBJ2-2
CDR3 length: 15
clone size: NA
D gene: TRBD2
CDR3 protein: CASSSLAGVVGELFF
CDR3 DNA: TGTGCCAGCAGCTCGCTAGCGGGAGTAGTCGGGGAGCTGTTTTTT

V gene: TRBV4-2
J gene: TRBJ2-2
CDR3 length: 18
clone size: NA
D gene: TRBD2
CDR3 protein: CASGQDSSGRAVFGELFF
CDR3 DNA: TGTGCCAGCGGCCAAGATAGTAGCGGGAGGGCGGTTTTCGGGGAGCTGTTTTTT

V gene: TRBV20-1
J gene: TRBJ1-1
CDR3 length: 14
clone size: many
D gene: NA
CDR3 protein: CSASSRGRGTEAFF
CDR3 DNA: TGCAGTGCTAGTAGTCGGGGGAGAGGCACTGAAGCTTTCTTT

V gene: TRBV2
J gene: TRBJ2-7
CDR3 length: 14
clone size: many
D gene: TRBD2
CDR3 protein: CASSVSGGSYEQYF
CDR3 DNA: TGTGCCAGCAGTGTATCTGGCGGGAGCTACGAGCAGTACTTC

V gene: TRBV6-5
J gene: TRBJ1-2
CDR3 length: 16
clone size: few
D gene: NA
CDR3 protein: CASSYLPGRANYGYTF
CDR3 DNA: TGTGCCAGCAGTTACCTGCCTGGGCGGGCGAACTATGGCTACACCTTC

V gene: TRBV7-9
J gene: TRBJ2-7
CDR3 length: 16
clone size: few
D gene: NA
CDR3 protein: CASSSGQTILSYEQYF
CDR3 DNA: TGTGCCAGCAGCTCAGGACAGACGATCCTCTCCTACGAGCAGTACTTC

V gene: TRBV7-9
J gene: TRBJ2-3
CDR3 length: 14
clone size: many
D gene: NA
CDR3 protein: CASSLGGYGDTQYF
CDR3 DNA: TGTGCCAGCAGCCTAGGGGGGTACGGGGATACGCAGTATTTT

V gene: TRBV3-1
J gene: TRBJ1-1
CDR3 length: 15
clone size: NA
D gene: TRBD1
CDR3 protein: CASSHLDRGGTEAFF
CDR3 DNA: TGTGCCAGCAGCCACCTAGACAGGGGTGGAACTGAAGCTTTCTTT

V gene: TRBV13
J gene: TRBJ2-7
CDR3 length: 16
clone size: few
D gene: TRBD2
CDR3 protein: CASSSSSGPRNNEQYF
CDR3 DNA: TGTGCCAGCAGCTCGTCTAGCGGGCCTCGAAACAACGAGCAGTACTTC

V gene: TRBV11-3
J gene: TRBJ2-1
CDR3 length: 15
clone size: many
D gene: NA
CDR3 protein: CASSLVRGRANEQFF
CDR3 DNA: TGTGCCAGCAGCTTAGTCCGTGGAAGGGCTAATGAGCAGTTCTTC

V gene: TRBV30
J gene: TRBJ1-3
CDR3 length: 17
clone size: NA
D gene: NA
CDR3 protein: CAWSVSGNEAAGNTIYF
CDR3 DNA: TGTGCCTGGAGTGTTTCGGGCAACGAGGCGGCTGGAAACACCATATATTTT

V gene: TRBV11-3
J gene: TRBJ2-3
CDR3 length: 18
clone size: many
D gene: TRBD2
CDR3 protein: CASSPPGLAETSTDTQYF
CDR3 DNA: TGTGCCAGCAGCCCTCCGGGACTAGCAGAGACTAGCACAGATACGCAGTATTTT

V gene: TRBV24-1
J gene: TRBJ1-2
CDR3 length: 15
clone size: many
D gene: NA
CDR3 protein: CATSDFRDGGYGYTF
CDR3 DNA: TGTGCCACCAGTGACTTCAGGGACGGTGGCTATGGCTACACCTTC